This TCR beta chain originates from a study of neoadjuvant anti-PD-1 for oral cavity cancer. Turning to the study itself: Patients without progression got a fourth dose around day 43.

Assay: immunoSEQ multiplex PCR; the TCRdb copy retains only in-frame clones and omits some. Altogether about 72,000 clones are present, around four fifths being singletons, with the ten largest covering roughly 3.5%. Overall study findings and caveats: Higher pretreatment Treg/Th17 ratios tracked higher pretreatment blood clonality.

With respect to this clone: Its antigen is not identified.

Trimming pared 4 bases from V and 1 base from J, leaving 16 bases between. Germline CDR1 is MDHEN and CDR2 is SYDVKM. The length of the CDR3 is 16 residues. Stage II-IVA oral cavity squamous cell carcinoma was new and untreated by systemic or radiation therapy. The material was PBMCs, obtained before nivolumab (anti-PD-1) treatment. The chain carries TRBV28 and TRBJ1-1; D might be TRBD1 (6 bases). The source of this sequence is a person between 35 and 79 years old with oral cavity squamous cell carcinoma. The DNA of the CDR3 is TGTGCCAGCAGTTCCGGGACACCAAGTAGGAACACTGAAGCTTTCTTT. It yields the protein CASSSGTPSRNTEAFF.